Listed here are 18 T cell receptor beta chains from one sample, sequenced in a study of T-cell reconstitution after alpha-beta-depleted transplantation in children listed by TCRdb under 2016. The library was made by PCR. TCRdb records Illumina HiSeq 2500 as the sequencer. TCR libraries were prepared with molecular barcoding, using unique molecular identifiers to normalize TCRbeta repertoire quantification. The public reads were reprocessed in TCRdb via fastp at Q25 and MiXCR, keeping in-frame beta chains. Entries are consolidated by CDR3 protein sequence, retaining the most common genes and DNA. The sample includes 490,000 or so distinct CDR3 sequences, with under 15% observed a single time. The top ten clones comprise less than 6.5% of the sample. The sample was PBMCs from the stem cell graft donor, taken from the stem cell graft. The receptors were gathered from a human donor who donated a stem cell graft to a child with combined immunodeficiency.

The chain employs TRBV12-3 or TRBV12-4 and TRBJ2-5; D is uncertain. CDR3 length equals 13 residues. V lost 2 bases to trimming and J lost 13 bases, with 17 bases between them. The CDR3 region is CASSLNARPRSYF. For the CDR3, the DNA is TGTGCCAGCAGTTTAAACGCCAGGCCGCGTTCGTACTTC.

This clonotype has just a few counts. V and J are TRBV25-1 and TRBJ2-7, with 10 bases that match TRBD1. J lost 3 bases, V lost 4 bases, and 3 bases had no gene match. CDR3 size: 14 residues. Germline assignment: CDR1 MGHDK and CDR2 SYGVNS. The chain's CDR3 is CASSGWTGGYEQYF. Written as DNA, the CDR3 is TGTGCCAGCAGTGGGTGGACAGGGGGCTACGAGCAGTACTTC.

This clonotype was picked up a small number of times. The J gene is TRBJ2-3, the V gene TRBV6-5; 9 bases match TRBD2. Per germline, CDR1 MNHEY and CDR2 SVGAGI. V shed 4 bases, J shed 2 bases, and the junction held 10 bases outside the gene matches. CDR3 size: 17 residues. The CDR3 region is CASSSVSTSGDTDTQYF. CDR3 coding DNA: TGTGCCAGCAGTTCCGTTTCGACTAGCGGAGACACAGATACGCAGTATTTT.

This sequence joins TRBV25-1 and TRBJ1-1; 10 bases are shared with TRBD1. The CDR3 consists of 20 residues. Germline V gene lookup returns CDR1 MGHDK and CDR2 SYGVNS. CDR3 amino acids: CALIEAWTGGAPIMNTEAFF. The CDR3 region has the DNA TGTGCGCTTATCGAGGCCTGGACAGGGGGAGCGCCGATCATGAACACTGAAGCTTTCTTT.

This clonotype was seen a handful of times. The rearrangement joins TRBV12-3 or TRBV12-4 to TRBJ1-5; perhaps TRBD1 as D (5 bases). The V end lost 8 bases, the J end lost 3 bases, and 17 bases lay between the germline ends. This CDR3 spans 15 amino acids. DNA for the CDR3: TGTGCCAGCGCTGGGGCAGGCCAGCTCAATCAGCCCCAGCATTTT. Protein product: CASAGAGQLNQPQHF.

In this sample, this clonotype turned up a few times. The rearrangement joins TRBV7-3 to TRBJ2-7; D is possibly TRBD1 or TRBD2 (6 bases each). V lost 4 bases and J 6 bases, leaving 13 bases between the germline ends. The CDR3 contains 13 residues. Per germline, CDR1 SGHTA and CDR2 FQGTGA. This chain's CDR3 is CASSSLGGLEQYF. CDR3 DNA: TGTGCCAGCAGCTCCCTAGGGGGGCTCGAGCAGTACTTC.

This clonotype was observed at least ten times. J is TRBJ2-1 and V is TRBV7-8; D unresolved. The germline V gene encodes CDR1 SGHVS and CDR2 FQNEAQ. The CDR3 sequence is 16 residues long. Trimming left V 5 bases short and J 7 bases short, with 21 bases between. Here the CDR3 DNA reads TGTGCCAGCAGCGCCCGGCGGTCGGTGGCATCTAATGAGCAGTTCTTC. Its translation: CASSARRSVASNEQFF.

This clonotype has more than one count but fewer than ten. The chain employs TRBV5-6 and TRBJ1-4; D gene uncertain. Germline V gives CDR1 SGHDT, CDR2 YYEEEE. The CDR3 covers 15 residues. The V and J ends lost 4 bases and 8 bases respectively, with 18 bases between them. The CDR3: CASSPRLRDREKLFF. DNA of the CDR3: TGTGCCAGCAGCCCCCGTTTGAGGGATCGGGAAAAACTGTTTTTT.

This clonotype occurred a few times. V gene TRBV4-3 combines with J gene TRBJ2-4, with 12 bases identical to TRBD2. The CDR3 length is 22 residues. Germline V gene data show CDR1 as LGHNA and CDR2 as YSLEER. Trimming at V came to 4 bases and at J to 1 base, leaving 20 bases not matched to a gene. CDR3 sequence reads: CASSPQSLETSGRGWAKNIQYF. The DNA of the CDR3 is TGCGCCAGCAGCCCACAATCCCTGGAGACTAGCGGGAGAGGATGGGCCAAAAACATTCAGTACTTC.

The chain carries TRBV20-1 and TRBJ2-2; possibly TRBD2 for D (5 bases). V was cut by 0 bases and J by 5 bases, with 19 bases left in between. Germline V lookup: CDR1 DFQATT, CDR2 SNEGSKA (reference sequence). CDR3 length: 17 residues. DNA for the CDR3: TGCAGTGCTAGAGATATCGACAAGAGGGTTCGAACCGGGGAGCTGTTTTTT. This codes for CSARDIDKRVRTGELFF.

This clonotype was found many times. The chain combines TRBV10-3 with TRBJ2-2, with no clear D. Germline V gives CDR1 ENHRY, CDR2 SYGVKD. Deletions cut 2 bases from V and 2 bases from J, with 0 bases between. The CDR3 length is 12 residues. CDR3 DNA sequence: TGTGCCATCAGTGAGAACACCGGGGAGCTGTTTTTT. Amino acid sequence: CAISENTGELFF.

At least ten counts were recorded for this clonotype. J is TRBJ2-5 and V is TRBV10-3; maybe TRBD1 (5 bases). Per the germline V gene, CDR1 is ENHRY and CDR2 is SYGVKD. V lost 4 bases and J 5 bases, leaving 14 bases between the germline ends. CDR3 length: 14 amino acids. The DNA of the CDR3 is TGTGCCATCAGTGTGGTAGGGGATCCGGAGACCCAGTACTTC. The encoded protein is CAISVVGDPETQYF.

This clonotype occurred a few times. The chain recombines TRBV5-1 with TRBJ1-1; possibly TRBD1 for D (5 bases). The CDR3 is 13 residues long. Trimming left V 4 bases short and J 7 bases short, with 14 bases between. Germline CDR1 SGHRS, CDR2 YFSETQ. The CDR3 spells CASSNRTEGEAFF. CDR3 DNA sequence: TGCGCCAGCAGCAACAGGACGGAAGGTGAAGCTTTCTTT.

This rearrangement joins TRBV6-2 or TRBV6-3 to TRBJ2-7; perhaps TRBD2 as D (5 bases). V was cut by 2 bases and J by 5 bases, with 13 bases left in between. This CDR3 is 14 amino acids long. Germline CDR1 MNHEY, CDR2 SVGEGT. CDR3 region: CASSYGSPPNEQYF. The CDR3 DNA follows: TGTGCCAGCAGTTACGGGAGTCCGCCCAACGAGCAGTACTTC.

The sample holds many counts of this clonotype. The J gene is TRBJ2-7, the V gene TRBV7-2; 7 bases map to TRBD1. This CDR3 has 14 residues. Per the germline V gene, CDR1 is SGHTA and CDR2 is FQGNSA. Unmatched junction bases numbered 6, after V lost 5 bases and J lost 2 bases. The CDR3 is CASSIDRAAYEQYF. The CDR3 nucleotides are TGTGCCAGCAGCATAGACAGGGCTGCCTACGAGCAGTACTTC.

The chain carries TRBV11-2 and TRBJ2-1; 10 nucleotides match TRBD2. The CDR3 runs 16 residues. The germline CDR1 and CDR2 sequences are SGHAT and FQNNGV. V was pared by 5 bases and J by 0 bases, with 4 bases of the junction left unmatched. This CDR3 reads CASSHVAGGSYNEQFF. In DNA form, the CDR3 reads TGTGCCAGCAGCCATGTAGCGGGAGGCTCCTACAATGAGCAGTTCTTC.

This clonotype showed up just a few times. This chain uses TRBV5-1 with TRBJ2-7; weak D call: TRBD1 (5 bases). Looked up from germline, CDR1 is SGHRS and CDR2 is YFSETQ. The length of the CDR3 is 14 residues. Trimming left V 4 bases short and J 5 bases short, with 16 bases between. For the CDR3, the DNA is TGCGCCAGCAGCACTCGGACAAGGCGCCACGAGCAGTACTTC. It yields the protein CASSTRTRRHEQYF.

This clonotype was observed many times. The V gene is TRBV20-1, the J gene TRBJ2-5; D is perhaps TRBD1 or TRBD2 (5 bases each). The germline gives CDR1 DFQATT, CDR2 SNEGSKA (reference sequence). The CDR3 contains 15 residues. V shed 4 bases and J shed 1 base, with 16 bases lying between them. In nucleotides, the CDR3 is TGCAGTGCTATCACGGGGCATGAGGTCCAAGAGACCCAGTACTTC. Residues: CSAITGHEVQETQYF.